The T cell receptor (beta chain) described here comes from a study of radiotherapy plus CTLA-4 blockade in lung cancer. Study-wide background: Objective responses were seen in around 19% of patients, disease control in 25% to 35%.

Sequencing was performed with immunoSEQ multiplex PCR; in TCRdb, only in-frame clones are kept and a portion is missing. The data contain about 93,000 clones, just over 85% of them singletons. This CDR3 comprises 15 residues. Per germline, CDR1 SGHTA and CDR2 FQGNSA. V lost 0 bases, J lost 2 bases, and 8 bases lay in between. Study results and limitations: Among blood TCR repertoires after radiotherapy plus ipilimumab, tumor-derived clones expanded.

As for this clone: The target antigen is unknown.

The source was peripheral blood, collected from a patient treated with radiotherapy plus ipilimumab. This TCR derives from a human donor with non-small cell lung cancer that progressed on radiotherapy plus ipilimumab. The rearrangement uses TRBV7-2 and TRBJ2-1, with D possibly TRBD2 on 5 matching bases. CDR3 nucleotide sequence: TGTGCCAGCAGCTTAGCAATAGCGACCTACAATGAGCAGTTCTTC. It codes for CASSLAIATYNEQFF. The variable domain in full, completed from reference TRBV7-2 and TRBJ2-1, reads GAGVSQSPSNKVTEKGKDVELRCDPISGHTALYWYRQSLGQGLEFLIYFQGNSAPDKSGLPSDRFSAERTGGSVSTLTIQRTQQEDSAVYLCASSLAIATYNEQFFGPGTRLTVL.